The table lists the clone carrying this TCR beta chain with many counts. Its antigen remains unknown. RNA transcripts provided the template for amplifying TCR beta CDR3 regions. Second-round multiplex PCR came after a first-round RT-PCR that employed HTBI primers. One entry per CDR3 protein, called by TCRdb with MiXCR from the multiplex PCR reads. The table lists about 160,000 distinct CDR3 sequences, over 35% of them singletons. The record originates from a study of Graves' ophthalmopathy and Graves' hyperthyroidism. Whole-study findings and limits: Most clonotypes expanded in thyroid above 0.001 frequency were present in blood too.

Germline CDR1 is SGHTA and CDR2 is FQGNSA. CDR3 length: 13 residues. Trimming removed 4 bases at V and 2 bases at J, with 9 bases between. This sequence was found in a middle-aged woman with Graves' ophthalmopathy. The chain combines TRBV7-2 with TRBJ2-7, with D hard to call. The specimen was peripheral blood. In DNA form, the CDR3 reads TGTGCCAGCAGCTCGAAGTACGCCTACGAGCAGTACTTC. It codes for CASSSKYAYEQYF.